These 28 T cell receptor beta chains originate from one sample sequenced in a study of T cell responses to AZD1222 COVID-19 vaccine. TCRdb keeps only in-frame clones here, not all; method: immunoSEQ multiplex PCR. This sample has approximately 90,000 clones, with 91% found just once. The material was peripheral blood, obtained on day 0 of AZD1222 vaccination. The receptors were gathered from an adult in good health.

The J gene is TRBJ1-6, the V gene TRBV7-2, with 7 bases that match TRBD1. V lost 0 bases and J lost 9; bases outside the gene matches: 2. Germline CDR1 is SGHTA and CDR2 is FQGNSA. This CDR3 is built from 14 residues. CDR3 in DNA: TGTGCCAGCAGCTTAGCCTACAGGGGTTCACCCCTCCACTTT. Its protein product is CASSLAYRGSPLHF. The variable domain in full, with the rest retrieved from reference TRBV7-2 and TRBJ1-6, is GAGVSQSPSNKVTEKGKDVELRCDPISGHTALYWYRQSLGQGLEFLIYFQGNSAPDKSGLPSDRFSAERTGGSVSTLTIQRTQQEDSAVYLCASSLAYRGSPLHFGNGTRLTVT.

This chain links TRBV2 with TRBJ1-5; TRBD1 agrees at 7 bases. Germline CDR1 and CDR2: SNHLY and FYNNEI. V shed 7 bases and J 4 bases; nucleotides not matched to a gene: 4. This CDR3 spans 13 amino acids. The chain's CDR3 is CASIGTANQPQHF. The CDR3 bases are TGTGCCAGCATCGGGACAGCAAATCAGCCCCAGCATTTT. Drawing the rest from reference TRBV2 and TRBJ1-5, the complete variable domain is EPEVTQTPSHQVTQMGQEVILRCVPISNHLYFYWYRQILGQKVEFLVSFYNNEISEKSEIFDDQFSVERPDGSNFTLKIRSTKLEDSAMYFCASIGTANQPQHFGDGTRLSIL.

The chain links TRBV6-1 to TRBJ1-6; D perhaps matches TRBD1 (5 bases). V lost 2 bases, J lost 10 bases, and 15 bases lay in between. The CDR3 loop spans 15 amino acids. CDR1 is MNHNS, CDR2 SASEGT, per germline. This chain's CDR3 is CASSEPGRGRSPLHF. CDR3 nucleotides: TGTGCCAGCAGTGAACCGGGGAGGGGCCGATCACCCCTCCACTTT.

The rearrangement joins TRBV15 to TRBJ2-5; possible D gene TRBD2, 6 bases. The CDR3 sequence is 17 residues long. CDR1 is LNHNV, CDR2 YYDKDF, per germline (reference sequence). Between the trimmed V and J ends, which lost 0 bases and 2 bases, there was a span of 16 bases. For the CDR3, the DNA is TGTGCCACCAGCAGAGAGAGGCCGGGGGAGATACAAGAGACCCAGTACTTC. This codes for CATSRERPGEIQETQYF.

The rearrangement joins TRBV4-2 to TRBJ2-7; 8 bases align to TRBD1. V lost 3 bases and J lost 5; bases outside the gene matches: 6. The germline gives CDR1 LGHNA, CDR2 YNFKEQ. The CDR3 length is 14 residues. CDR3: CASSHADRDNEQYF. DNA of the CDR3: TGTGCCAGCAGCCATGCGGACAGGGATAACGAGCAGTACTTC.

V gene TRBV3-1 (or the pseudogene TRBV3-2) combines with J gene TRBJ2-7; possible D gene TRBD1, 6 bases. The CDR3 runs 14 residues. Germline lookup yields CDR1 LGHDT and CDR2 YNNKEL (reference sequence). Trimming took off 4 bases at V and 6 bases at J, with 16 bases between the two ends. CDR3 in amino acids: CASSPGAGVGEQYF. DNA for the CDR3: TGTGCCAGCAGCCCCGGGGCAGGGGTAGGCGAGCAGTACTTC.

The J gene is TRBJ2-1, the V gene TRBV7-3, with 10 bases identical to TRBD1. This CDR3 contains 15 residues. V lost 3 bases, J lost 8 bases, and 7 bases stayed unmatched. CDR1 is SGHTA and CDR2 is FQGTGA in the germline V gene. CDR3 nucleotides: TGTGCCAGCAGCTTGTTAGGGACAGGGGTTCATGAGCAGTTCTTC. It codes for CASSLLGTGVHEQFF.

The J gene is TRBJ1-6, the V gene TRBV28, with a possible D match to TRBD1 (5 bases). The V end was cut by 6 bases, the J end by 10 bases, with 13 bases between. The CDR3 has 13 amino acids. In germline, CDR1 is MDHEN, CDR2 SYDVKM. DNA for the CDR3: TGTGCCAGCAGCCCTGGGGACTACTCACCCCTCCACTTT. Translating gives CASSPGDYSPLHF.

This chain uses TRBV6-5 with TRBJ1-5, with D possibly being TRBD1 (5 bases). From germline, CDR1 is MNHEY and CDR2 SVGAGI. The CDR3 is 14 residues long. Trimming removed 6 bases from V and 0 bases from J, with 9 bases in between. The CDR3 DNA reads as TGTGCCAGCAGCCCAGGGCTTAGCAATCAGCCCCAGCATTTT. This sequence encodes CASSPGLSNQPQHF.

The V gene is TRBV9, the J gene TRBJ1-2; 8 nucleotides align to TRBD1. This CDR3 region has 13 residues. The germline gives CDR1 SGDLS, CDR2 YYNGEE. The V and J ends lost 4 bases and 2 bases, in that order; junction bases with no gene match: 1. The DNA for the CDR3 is TGTGCCAGCAGCAGGACAGGGAACTATGGCTACACCTTC. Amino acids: CASSRTGNYGYTF.

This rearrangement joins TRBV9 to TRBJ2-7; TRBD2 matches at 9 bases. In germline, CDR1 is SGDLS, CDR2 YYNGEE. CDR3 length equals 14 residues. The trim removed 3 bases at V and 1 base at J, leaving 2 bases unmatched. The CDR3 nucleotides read TGTGCCAGCAGCGGTAGCGGGAGTTCCTACGAGCAGTACTTC. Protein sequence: CASSGSGSSYEQYF.

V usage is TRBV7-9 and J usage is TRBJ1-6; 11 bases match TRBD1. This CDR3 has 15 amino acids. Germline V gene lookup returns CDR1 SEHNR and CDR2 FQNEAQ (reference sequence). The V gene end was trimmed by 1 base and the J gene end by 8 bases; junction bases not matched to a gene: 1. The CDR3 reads CASSLGTGGYSPLHF. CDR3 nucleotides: TGTGCCAGCAGCTTAGGGACAGGGGGCTATTCACCCCTCCACTTT.

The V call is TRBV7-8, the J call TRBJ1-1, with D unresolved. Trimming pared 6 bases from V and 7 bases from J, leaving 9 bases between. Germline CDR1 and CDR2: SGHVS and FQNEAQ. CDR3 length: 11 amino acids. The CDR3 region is CASSLAVEAFF. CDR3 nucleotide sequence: TGTGCCAGCAGTCTCGCGGTTGAAGCTTTCTTT.

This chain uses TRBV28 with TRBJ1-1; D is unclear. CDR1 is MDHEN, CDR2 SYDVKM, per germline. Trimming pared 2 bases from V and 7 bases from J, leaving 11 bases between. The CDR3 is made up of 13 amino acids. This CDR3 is CASSLPRTREAFF. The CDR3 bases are TGTGCCAGCAGTTTACCCAGGACCCGTGAAGCTTTCTTT.

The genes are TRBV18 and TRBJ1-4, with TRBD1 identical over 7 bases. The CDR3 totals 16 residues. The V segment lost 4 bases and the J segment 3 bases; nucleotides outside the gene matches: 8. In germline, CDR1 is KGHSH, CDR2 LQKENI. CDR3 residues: CASSLNRQGPNEKLFF. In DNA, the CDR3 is TGTGCCAGCTCACTCAACCGACAGGGCCCTAATGAAAAACTGTTTTTT.

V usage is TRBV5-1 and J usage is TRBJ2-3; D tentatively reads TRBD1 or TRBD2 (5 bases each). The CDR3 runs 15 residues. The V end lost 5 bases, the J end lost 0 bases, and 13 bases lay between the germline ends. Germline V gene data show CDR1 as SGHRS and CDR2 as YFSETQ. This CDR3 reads CASRWGPSSTDTQYF. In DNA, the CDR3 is TGCGCCAGCAGGTGGGGACCTTCTAGCACAGATACGCAGTATTTT.

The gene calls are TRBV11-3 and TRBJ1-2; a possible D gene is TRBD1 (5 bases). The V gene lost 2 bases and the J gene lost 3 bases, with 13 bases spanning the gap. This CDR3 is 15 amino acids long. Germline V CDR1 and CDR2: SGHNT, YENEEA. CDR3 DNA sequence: TGTGCCAGCAGCTTACGGCCACAGGTTTACTATGGCTACACCTTC. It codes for CASSLRPQVYYGYTF.

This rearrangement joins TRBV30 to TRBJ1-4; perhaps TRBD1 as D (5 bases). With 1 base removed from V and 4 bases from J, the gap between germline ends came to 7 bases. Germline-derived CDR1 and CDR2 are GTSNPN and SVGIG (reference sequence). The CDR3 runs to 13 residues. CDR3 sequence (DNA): TGTGCCTGGAGTGGGGGGATTAATGAAAAACTGTTTTTT. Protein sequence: CAWSGGINEKLFF.

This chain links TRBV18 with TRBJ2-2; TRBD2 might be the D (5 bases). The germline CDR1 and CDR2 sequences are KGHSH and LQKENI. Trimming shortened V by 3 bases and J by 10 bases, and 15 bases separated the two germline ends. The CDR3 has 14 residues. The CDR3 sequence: CASSPQVGEEELFF. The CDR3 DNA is TGTGCCAGCTCACCTCAAGTCGGGGAAGAGGAGCTGTTTTTT.

The CDR3 nucleotides read TGTGCCAGCAGCCCGCCAACAGGGTACGGTCAGCCCCAGCATTTT. It encodes CASSPPTGYGQPQHF. V is TRBV28 and J is TRBJ1-5; maybe TRBD1 (6 bases). This CDR3 is built from 15 residues. The germline V gene encodes CDR1 MDHEN and CDR2 SYDVKM. The ends were cut back, 6 bases at V and 6 bases at J, with 18 bases in the middle.

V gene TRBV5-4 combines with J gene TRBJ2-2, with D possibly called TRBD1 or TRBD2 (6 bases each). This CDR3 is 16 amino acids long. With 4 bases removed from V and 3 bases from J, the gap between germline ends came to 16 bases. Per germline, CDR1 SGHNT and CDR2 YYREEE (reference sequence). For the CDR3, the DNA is TGTGCCAGCAGCGCTCATCGGGGGCACCACACCGGGGAGCTGTTTTTT. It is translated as CASSAHRGHHTGELFF.

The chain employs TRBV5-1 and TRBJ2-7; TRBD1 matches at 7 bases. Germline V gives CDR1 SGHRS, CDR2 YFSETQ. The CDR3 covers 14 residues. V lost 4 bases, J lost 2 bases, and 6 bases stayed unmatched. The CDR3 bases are TGCGCCAGCAGCCCTGGGACAGAACCCTACGAGCAGTACTTC. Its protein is CASSPGTEPYEQYF.

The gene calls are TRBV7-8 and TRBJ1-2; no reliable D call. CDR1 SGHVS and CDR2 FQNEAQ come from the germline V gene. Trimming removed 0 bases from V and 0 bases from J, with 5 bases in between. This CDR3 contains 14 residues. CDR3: CASSLAGTNYGYTF. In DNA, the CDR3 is TGTGCCAGCAGCTTAGCCGGGACTAACTATGGCTACACCTTC.

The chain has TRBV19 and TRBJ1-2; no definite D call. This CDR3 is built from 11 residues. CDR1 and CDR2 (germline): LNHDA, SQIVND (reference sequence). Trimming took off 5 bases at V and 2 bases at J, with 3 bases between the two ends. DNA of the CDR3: TGTGCCAGTAGTTGGAACTATGGCTACACCTTC. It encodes CASSWNYGYTF.

In DNA form, the CDR3 reads TGCAGCGTTGGAACGGGTAATCAGCCCCAGCATTTT. Translation gives CSVGTGNQPQHF. The chain is built from TRBV29-1 and TRBJ1-5, with D uncertain. V lost 4 bases to trimming and J lost 4 bases, with 8 bases between them. The CDR3 has 12 residues. Germline lookup yields CDR1 SQVTM and CDR2 ANQGSEA.

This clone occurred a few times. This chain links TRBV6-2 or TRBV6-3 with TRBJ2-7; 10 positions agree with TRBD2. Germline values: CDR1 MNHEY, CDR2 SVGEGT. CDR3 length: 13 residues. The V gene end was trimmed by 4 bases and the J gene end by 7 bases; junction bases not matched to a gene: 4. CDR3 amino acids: CASSSPSGGEQYF. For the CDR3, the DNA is TGTGCCAGCAGTTCACCTAGCGGGGGTGAGCAGTACTTC.

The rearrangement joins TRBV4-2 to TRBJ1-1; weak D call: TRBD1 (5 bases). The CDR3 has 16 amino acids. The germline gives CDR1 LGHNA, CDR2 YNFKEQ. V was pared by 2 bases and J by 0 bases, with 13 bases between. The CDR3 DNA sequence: TGTGCCAGCAGCCAACAGGGAATCCGTATGAACACTGAAGCTTTCTTT. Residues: CASSQQGIRMNTEAFF.

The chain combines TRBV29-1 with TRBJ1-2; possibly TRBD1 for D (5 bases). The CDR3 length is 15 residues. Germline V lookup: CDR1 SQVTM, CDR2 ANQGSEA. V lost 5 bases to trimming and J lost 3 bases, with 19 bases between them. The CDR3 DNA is TGCAGCGTTCCACACCGACGGGACGACGACTATGGCTACACCTTC. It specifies CSVPHRRDDDYGYTF.